Listed here are 2 T cell receptor beta chains from one sample, sequenced in a study of breast tumors, draining lymph nodes, adjacent tissues listed by TCRdb under 2016. The receptor library was made with multiplex PCR. Instrument on record: Illumina HiSeq 2000. TCRdb reran the public reads through fastp at Q25 and MiXCR, keeping productive beta chains. Duplicate CDR3 protein sequences are folded into a single record with the most common DNA and genes. For this sample there are under 110,000 distinct CDR3 sequences; under 40% appear just once. The ten largest clonotypes hold 4.5% to 7% of the sample. The lymph node samples were taken from the axillary draining lymph nodes of breast cancer patients. Sequences were obtained from axillary lymph node tissue. The receptors stem from a female donor with breast cancer. Some clones in this sample may be carry-over from other donors' samples.

This clonotype was seen a handful of times. This sequence may be a read error, since a much larger clone differs from it by one base. The genes are TRBV5-5 and TRBJ2-5, with D perhaps matching TRBD1 or TRBD2 (5 bases each). Germline CDR1 is SGHKS and CDR2 is YYEKEE (reference sequence). CDR3 length: 15 residues. The V gene lost 4 bases and the J gene lost 4 bases, with 17 bases spanning the gap. This chain's CDR3 is CASSPPGAGGETQYF. CDR3 DNA sequence: TGTGCCAGCAGCCCCCCTGGGGCCGGAGGAGAGACCCAGTACTTC.

J is TRBJ2-7 and V is TRBV20-1; weak D call: TRBD1 (8 bases). V was clipped by 0 bases and J by 3 bases, with 18 bases between them. The CDR3 totals 16 residues. CDR1 DFQATT and CDR2 SNEGSKA come from the germline V gene (reference sequence). CDR3 sequence reads: CSARDTGTGLVYEQYF. CDR3 DNA: TGCAGTGCTAGAGATACCGGGACAGGACTAGTCTACGAGCAGTACTTC.